The clone carrying this T cell receptor beta chain is classed as medium-sized. The iRepertoire nested amplicon-rescue multiplex PCR amplified TCR alpha and beta CDR3s from RNA. TCRdb re-called the multiplex PCR reads with MiXCR, one entry per CDR3 protein. The data contain more than 9,000 distinct CDR3 sequences, around 27% of them singletons. The data were obtained in a study of glioma-infiltrating T cells. The CDR3 covers 14 residues. CDR1 is MNHEY and CDR2 is SMNVEV in the germline V gene (reference sequence). V was clipped by 5 bases and J by 1 base, with 11 bases between them. The source of this sequence is a human donor with low-grade glioma or glioblastoma, undergoing nonglioma brain surgery, or in good health (not recorded which). Sequencing used glioma tissue, nonneoplastic brain tissue, or PBMCs (not recorded which). The chain joins TRBV27 to TRBJ2-5, with D perhaps assigned TRBD1 or TRBD2 (5 bases each). The CDR3 sequence is CASSPGASQETQYF. DNA for the CDR3: TGTGCCAGCAGTCCCGGGGCGAGCCAAGAGACCCAGTACTTC.